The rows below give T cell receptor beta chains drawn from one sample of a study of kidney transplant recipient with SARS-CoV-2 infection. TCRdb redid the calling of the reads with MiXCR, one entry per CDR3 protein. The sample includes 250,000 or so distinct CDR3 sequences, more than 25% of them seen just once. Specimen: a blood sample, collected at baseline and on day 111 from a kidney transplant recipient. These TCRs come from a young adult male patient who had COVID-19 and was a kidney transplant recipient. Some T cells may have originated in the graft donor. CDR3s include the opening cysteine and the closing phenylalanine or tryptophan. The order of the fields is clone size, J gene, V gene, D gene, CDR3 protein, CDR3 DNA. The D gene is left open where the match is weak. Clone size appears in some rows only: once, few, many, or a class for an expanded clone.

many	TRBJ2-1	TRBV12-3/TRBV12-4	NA	CASSSRGTETHEQFF	TGTGCCAGCAGTTCCCGCGGGACAGAAACCCATGAGCAGTTCTTC
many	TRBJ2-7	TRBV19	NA	CASSWDLSYEQYF	TGTGCCAGTAGTTGGGACCTCTCCTACGAGCAGTACTTC
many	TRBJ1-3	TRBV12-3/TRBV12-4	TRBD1	CASSLAGQEITSGNTIYF	TGTGCCAGCAGTTTAGCGGGACAGGAGATTACCTCTGGAAACACCATATATTTT
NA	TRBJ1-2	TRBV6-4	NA	CASSPLGSHGKTYGYTF	TGTGCCAGCAGTCCCTTGGGCTCACACGGAAAGACCTATGGCTACACCTTC
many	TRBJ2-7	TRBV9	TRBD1	CASSVAPGTGTYEQYF	TGTGCCAGCAGCGTAGCCCCCGGGACAGGGACCTACGAGCAGTACTTC
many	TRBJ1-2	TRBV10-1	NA	CASSWLRRSRKTYGYTF	TGCGCCAGCAGTTGGCTACGAAGATCGCGAAAGACCTATGGCTACACCTTC
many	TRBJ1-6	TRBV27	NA	CASNFGGFNSPLHF	TGTGCCAGCAATTTTGGGGGCTTTAATTCACCCCTCCACTTT
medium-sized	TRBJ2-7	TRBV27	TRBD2	CASSSTSGWDEQYF	TGTGCCAGCAGTTCCACTAGCGGGTGGGACGAGCAGTACTTC
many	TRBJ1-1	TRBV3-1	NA	CASSTLNPISIRTEAFF	TGTGCCAGCAGCACCTTGAATCCCATTTCAATTCGCACTGAAGCTTTCTTT
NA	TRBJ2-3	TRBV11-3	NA	CASSLGHLADTQYF	TGTGCCAGCAGCCTAGGACACCTCGCAGATACGCAGTATTTT
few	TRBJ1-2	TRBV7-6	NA	CAGSNQDESRKTYGYTF	TGTGCCGGCAGCAATCAGGATGAATCTCGAAAGACCTATGGCTACACCTTC
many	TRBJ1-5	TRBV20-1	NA	CSAPSGGGNQPQHF	TGCAGTGCCCCCTCCGGGGGGGGCAATCAGCCCCAGCATTTT
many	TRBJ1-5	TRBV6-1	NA	CASSEWINQPQHF	TGTGCCAGCAGTGAGTGGATCAATCAGCCCCAGCATTTT
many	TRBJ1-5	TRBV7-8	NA	CASSLEGNSNQPQHF	TGTGCCAGCAGCTTAGAAGGGAATAGCAATCAGCCCCAGCATTTT
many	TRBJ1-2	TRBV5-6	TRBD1	CASSPLGDRPGGYTF	TGTGCCAGCAGCCCCTTGGGGGACAGGCCGGGTGGCTACACCTTC
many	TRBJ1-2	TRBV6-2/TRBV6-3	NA	CASSMYSCIGKTYGYTF	TGTGCCAGCAGTATGTATAGCTGCATCGGAAAGACCTATGGCTACACCTTC
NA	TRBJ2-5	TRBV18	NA	CASSPSIRSWQETQYF	TGTGCCAGCTCACCATCGATACGGTCATGGCAAGAGACCCAGTACTTC
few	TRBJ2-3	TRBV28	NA	CASSSPRTFTDTQYF	TGTGCCAGCAGTTCTCCCCGGACATTCACAGATACGCAGTATTTT
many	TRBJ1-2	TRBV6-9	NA	CASSRKQPYGKTYGYTF	TGTGCCAGCAGTCGAAAACAGCCTTACGGAAAGACCTATGGCTACACCTTC
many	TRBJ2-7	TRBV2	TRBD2	CASSRRYSGTAYEQYF	TGTGCCAGCAGTAGACGCTATAGCGGGACCGCCTACGAGCAGTACTTC
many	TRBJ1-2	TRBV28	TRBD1	CASSKQGSRGYTF	TGTGCCAGCAGTAAACAGGGGAGTCGGGGCTACACCTTC
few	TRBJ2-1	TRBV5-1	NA	CASSKNNEQFF	TGCGCCAGCAGCAAAAACAATGAGCAGTTCTTC
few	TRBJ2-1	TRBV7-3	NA	CASSLQGRAVGNEQFF	TGTGCCAGCAGCTTACAGGGCAGGGCCGTGGGGAATGAGCAGTTCTTC
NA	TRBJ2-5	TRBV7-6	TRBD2	CASRPGTGGRKQETQYF	TGTGCCAGCAGACCCGGGACTGGCGGGAGGAAACAAGAGACCCAGTACTTC
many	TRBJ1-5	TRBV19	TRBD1	CASIQGGYDQPQHF	TGTGCCAGCATACAGGGGGGTTATGATCAGCCCCAGCATTTT
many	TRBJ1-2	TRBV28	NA	CASSRPNYGYTF	TGTGCCAGCAGCCGTCCTAACTATGGCTACACCTTC
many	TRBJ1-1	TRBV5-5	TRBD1	CASRLTGGGLNTEAFF	TGTGCCAGCAGGTTAACAGGGGGTGGGTTGAACACTGAAGCTTTCTTT
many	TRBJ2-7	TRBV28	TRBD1	CATSGTVSYEQYF	TGTGCCACCTCCGGGACAGTCTCCTACGAGCAGTACTTC